This TCR beta chain originates from a study of OX40 agonist ivuxolimab in advanced cancers. General study points: In the 0.1 to 3.0 mg/kg range, CD4+ and CD8+ blood T cells had expanded clonally by week 6.

Some clones are missing from TCRdb's copy, which holds only in-frame ones; the method was immunoSEQ multiplex PCR. This sample has about 77,000 clones, with 65% to 85% found just once. As regards this clone: Its antigen is currently unknown. Other nucleotide sequences from this sample produce the same CDR3.

Baseline was the first blood sampling point, followed by cycle 4 day 1 and cycle 7 day 1. The receptor was derived from an adult with an advanced solid tumor such as melanoma, head and neck, liver or kidney cancer. The specimen was CD4+ or CD8+ T cells sorted from blood, collected in a trial of the OX40 agonist ivuxolimab.

The CDR3 sequence is CASSLVGTGRNEKLFF. In nucleotides, the CDR3 is TGTGCCAGCAGCCTAGTTGGGACAGGGAGGAATGAAAAACTGTTTTTT. The chain carries TRBV11-2 and TRBJ1-4; TRBD1 matches 9 bases. Germline CDR1 and CDR2: SGHAT and FQNNGV. The CDR3 sequence is 16 residues long. Trimming cost V 5 bases and J 5 bases; bases outside gene matches: 9.